This T cell receptor (beta chain) emerged from a study of shared T cell receptors in the human thymus. Repertoires were generated with immunoSEQ multiplex PCR, while TCRdb's copy carries only in-frame clones and drops some. The sample yields about 660,000 clones, around 87% seen once. CDR3 length: 18 residues. V dropped 5 bases and J dropped 0 bases, with 17 bases sitting between them. Germline CDR1 and CDR2: SGHVS and FQNEAQ. A further study also used this sample, focusing on human thymus T cells. Per that study: Donors consisted of healthy Finnish infants (having corrective surgery for congenital heart defects). Related studies noted strongly shared thymic repertoires across unrelated people.

The sample comprised thymocytes. The TCR originated in a boy under three years old with a congenital heart defect. V and J are TRBV7-8 and TRBJ2-6, with a possible D match to TRBD1 (6 bases). The CDR3 DNA reads as TGTGCCAGCAGCGACCGGGACATTGGGGCCTCTGGGGCCAACGTCCTGACTTTC. It translates to CASSDRDIGASGANVLTF.